The entry that follows covers one TCR beta chain sequence. It has no known antigen specificity. Nothing much larger sits one base from this clone, and base qualities are not available. The protocol used for the library was the immunoSEQ multiplex PCR assay. What TCRdb holds here is the immuneACCESS table cut down to in-frame rearrangements. Part of the clones is not present; checked against another copy, under half of the missing clones reflect an unresolved V gene, and the others are unexplained. This sample lists about 12,000 clones; 85% to 90% were detected once. Roughly 2.7% of the sample goes to the ten largest clones. Including the terminal cysteine and phenylalanine, the CDR3 comprises 13 residues. Only the CDR3 DNA stays, 39 bases, in frame from base 1. V lost 2 bases and J lost 10 bases; the stretch between them is 12 bases long. The germline V gene yields SGHVS for CDR1 and FQNEAQ for CDR2.

The sample originates from a study of control samples from healthy donors and cancer patients (dated by TCRdb to the early 2020s). The V and J genes are TRBV7-8 and TRBJ1-5; the D gene remains uncertain. This TCR came from a male donor with melanoma. Sequencing used formalin-fixed, paraffin-embedded tissue. The DNA reads as follows: TGTGCCAGCAGCTTATACGGGGATCGCCCCCAGCATTTT. Translated, it gives CASSLYGDRPQHF.